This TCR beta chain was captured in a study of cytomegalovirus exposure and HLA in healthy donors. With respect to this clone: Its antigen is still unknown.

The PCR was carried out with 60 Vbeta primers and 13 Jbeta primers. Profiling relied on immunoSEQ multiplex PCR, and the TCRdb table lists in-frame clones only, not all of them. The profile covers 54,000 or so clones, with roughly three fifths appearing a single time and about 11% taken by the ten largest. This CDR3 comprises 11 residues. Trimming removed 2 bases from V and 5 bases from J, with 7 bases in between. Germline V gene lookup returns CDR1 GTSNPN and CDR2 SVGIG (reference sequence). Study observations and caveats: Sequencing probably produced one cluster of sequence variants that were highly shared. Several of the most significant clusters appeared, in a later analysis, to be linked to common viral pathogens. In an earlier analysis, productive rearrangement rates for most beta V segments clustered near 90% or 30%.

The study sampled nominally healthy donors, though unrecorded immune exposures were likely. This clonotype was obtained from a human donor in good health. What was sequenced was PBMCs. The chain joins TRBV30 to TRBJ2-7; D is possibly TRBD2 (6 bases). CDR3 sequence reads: CAWSRGDEQYF. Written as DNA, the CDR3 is TGTGCCTGGAGTCGCGGGGACGAGCAGTACTTC.